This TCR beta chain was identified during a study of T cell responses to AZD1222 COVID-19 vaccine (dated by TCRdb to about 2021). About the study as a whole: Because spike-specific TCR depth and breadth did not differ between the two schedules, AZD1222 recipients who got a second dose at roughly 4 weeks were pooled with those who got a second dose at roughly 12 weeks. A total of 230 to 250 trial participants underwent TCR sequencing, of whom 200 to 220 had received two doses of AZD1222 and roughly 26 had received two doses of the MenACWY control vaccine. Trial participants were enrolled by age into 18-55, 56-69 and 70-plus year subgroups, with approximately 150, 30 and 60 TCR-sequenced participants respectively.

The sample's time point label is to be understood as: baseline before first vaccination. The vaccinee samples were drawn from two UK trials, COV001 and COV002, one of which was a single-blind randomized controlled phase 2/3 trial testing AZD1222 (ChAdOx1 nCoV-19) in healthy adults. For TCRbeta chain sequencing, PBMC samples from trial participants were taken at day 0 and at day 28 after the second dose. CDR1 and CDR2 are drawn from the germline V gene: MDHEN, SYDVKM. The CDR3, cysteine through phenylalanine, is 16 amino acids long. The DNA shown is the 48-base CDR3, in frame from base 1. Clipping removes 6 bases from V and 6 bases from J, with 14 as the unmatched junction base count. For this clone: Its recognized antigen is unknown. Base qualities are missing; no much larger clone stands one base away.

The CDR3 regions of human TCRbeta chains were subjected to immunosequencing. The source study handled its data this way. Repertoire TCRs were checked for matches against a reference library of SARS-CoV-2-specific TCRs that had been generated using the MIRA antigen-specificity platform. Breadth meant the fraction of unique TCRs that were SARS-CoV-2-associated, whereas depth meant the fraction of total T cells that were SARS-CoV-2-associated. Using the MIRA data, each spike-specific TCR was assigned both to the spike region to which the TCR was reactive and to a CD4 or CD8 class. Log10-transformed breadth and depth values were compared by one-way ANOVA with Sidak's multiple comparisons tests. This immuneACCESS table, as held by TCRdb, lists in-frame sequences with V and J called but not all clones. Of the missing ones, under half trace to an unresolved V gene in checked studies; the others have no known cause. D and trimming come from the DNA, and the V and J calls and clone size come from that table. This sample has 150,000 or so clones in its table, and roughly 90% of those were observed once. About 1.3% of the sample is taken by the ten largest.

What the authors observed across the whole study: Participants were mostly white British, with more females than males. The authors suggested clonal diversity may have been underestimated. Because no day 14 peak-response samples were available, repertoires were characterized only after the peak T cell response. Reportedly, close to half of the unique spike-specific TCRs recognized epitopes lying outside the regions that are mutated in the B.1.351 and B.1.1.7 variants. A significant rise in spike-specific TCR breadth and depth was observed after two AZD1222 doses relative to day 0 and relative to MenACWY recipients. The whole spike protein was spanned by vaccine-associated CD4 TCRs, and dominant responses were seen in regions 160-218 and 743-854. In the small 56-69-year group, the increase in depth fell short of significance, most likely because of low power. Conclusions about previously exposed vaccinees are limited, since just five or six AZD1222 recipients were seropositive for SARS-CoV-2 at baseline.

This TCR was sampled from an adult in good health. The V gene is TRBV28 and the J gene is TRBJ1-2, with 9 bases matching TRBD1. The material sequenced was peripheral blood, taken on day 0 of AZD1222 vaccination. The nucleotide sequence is TGTGCCAGCAGCCCCACAGGGCCCACAGGGGGCAATGGCTACACCTTC. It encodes CASSPTGPTGGNGYTF.